This TCR beta chain was sequenced during a study of PD-L1 blockade in urothelial cancer. For the study at large: Anywhere from 0 to 3 prior chemotherapy regimens had been received by patients. Blood samples had a median of approximately 150,000 T cells, more than 65,000 unique TCRs, and clonality around 0.08. Study-wide results and limits: Tumor-linked clones in blood grew more by 3 weeks in durable-benefit patients.

The time point: pretreatment peripheral blood. As to this clone: Its target is unknown.

This CDR3 comprises 12 residues. Trimming took off 5 bases at V and 8 bases at J, with 12 bases between the two ends. CDR1 MGHRA and CDR2 YSYEKL come from the germline V gene. A spike-in of synthetic TCR analog templates was added to each PCR. Produced via immunoSEQ multiplex PCR; TCRdb's table is partial and in-frame only. The sample contains over 35,000 clones, 90% to 95% of which appear only once. This TCR derives from a woman aged 60 to 75 with urothelial cancer. Sequenced material: PBMCs, taken around atezolizumab (anti-PD-L1) treatment. The rearrangement uses TRBV4-1 and TRBJ1-2, with a possible D match to TRBD1 (6 bases). The CDR3 DNA reads TGCGCCAGCAGCTCCCCCAGGGGCGGCTACACCTTC. This translates into CASSSPRGGYTF.